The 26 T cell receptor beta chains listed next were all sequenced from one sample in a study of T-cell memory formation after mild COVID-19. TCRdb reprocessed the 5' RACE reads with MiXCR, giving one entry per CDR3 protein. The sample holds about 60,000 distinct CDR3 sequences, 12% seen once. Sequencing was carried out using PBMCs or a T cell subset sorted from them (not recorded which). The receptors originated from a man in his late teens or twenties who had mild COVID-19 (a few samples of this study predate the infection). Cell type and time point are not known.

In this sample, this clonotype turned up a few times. CDR3 DNA sequence: TGCGCCAGCAGCCTACTCCCGACAGGAGACTACGAGCAGTACGTC. Translating it yields CASSLLPTGDYEQYV. The rearrangement joins TRBV4-1 to TRBJ2-7; weak D call: TRBD1 (6 bases). This CDR3 is 15 amino acids long. Germline lookup yields CDR1 MGHRA and CDR2 YSYEKL. The V and J ends lost 4 bases and 3 bases respectively, with 16 bases between them.

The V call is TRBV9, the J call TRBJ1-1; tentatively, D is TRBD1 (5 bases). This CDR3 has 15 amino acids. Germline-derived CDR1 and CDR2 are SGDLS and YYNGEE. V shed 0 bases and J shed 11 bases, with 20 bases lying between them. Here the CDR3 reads CASSVGGTGWREAFF. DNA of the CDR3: TGTGCCAGCAGCGTAGGGGGGACTGGCTGGCGTGAGGCTTTCTTT.

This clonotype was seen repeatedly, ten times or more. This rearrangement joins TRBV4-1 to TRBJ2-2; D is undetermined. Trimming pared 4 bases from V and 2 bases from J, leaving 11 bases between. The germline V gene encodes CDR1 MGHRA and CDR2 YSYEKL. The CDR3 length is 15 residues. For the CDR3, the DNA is TGCGCCAGCAGCCGTGAAGGGCTCAACACCGGGGAGCTGTTTTTT. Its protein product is CASSREGLNTGELFF.

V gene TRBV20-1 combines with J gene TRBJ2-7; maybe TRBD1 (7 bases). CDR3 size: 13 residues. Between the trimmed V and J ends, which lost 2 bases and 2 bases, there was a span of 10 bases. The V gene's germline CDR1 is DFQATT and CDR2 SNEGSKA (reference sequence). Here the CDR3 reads CSARPGGPYEQYF. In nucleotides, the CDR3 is TGCAGTGCTAGACCAGGGGGGCCCTACGAGCAGTACTTC.

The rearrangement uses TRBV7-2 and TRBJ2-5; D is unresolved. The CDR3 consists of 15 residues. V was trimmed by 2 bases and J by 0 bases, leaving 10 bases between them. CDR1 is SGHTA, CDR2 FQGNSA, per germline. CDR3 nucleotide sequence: TGTGCCAGCAGCTTATGGAGTGTGTACCAAGAGACCCAGTACTTC. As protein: CASSLWSVYQETQYF.

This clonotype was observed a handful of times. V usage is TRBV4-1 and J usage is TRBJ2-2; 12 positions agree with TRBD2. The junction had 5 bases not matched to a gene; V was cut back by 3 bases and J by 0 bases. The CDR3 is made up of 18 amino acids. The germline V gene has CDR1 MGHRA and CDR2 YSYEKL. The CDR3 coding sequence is TGCGCCAGCAGCCAGCAACTAGCGGGGGGACCGAACACCGGGGAGCTGTTTTTT. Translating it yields CASSQQLAGGPNTGELFF.

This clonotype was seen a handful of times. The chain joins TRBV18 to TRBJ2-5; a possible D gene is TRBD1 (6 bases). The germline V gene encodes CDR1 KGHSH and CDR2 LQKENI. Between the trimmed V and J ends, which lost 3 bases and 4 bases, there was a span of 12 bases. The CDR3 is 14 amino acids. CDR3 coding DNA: TGTGCCAGCTCACCGGGGGCAGGGAGAGAGACCCAGTACTTC. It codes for CASSPGAGRETQYF.

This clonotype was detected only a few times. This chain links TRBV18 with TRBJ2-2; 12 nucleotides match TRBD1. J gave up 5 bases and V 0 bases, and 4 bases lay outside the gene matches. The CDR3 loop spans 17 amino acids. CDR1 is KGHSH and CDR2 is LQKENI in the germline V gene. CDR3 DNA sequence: TGTGCCAGCTCACCACCCGGGACAGGGGGCGCAACCGGGGAGCTGTTTTTT. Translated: CASSPPGTGGATGELFF. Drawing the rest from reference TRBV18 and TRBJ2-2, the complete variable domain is NAGVMQNPRHLVRRRGQEARLRCSPMKGHSHVYWYRQLPEEGLKFMVYLQKENIIDESGMPKERFSAEFPKEGPSILRIQQVVRGDSAAYFCASSPPGTGGATGELFFGEGSRLTVL.

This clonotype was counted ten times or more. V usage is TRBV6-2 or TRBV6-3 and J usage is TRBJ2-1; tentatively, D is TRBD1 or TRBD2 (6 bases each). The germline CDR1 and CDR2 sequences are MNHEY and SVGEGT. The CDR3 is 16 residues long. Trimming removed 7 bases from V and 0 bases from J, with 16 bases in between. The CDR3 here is CASISGGLYSYNEQFF. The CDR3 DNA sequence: TGTGCCAGCATTAGTGGGGGGCTTTACTCCTACAATGAGCAGTTCTTC.

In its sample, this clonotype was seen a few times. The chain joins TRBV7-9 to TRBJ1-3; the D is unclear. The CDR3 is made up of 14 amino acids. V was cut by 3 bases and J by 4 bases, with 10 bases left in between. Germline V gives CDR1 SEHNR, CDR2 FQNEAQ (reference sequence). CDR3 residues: CASSFTGQGNTIYF. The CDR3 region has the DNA TGTGCCAGCAGCTTCACGGGCCAGGGAAACACCATATATTTT.

This CDR3 is CSPRRYDNEKLFF. CDR3 nucleotides: TGCAGCCCCCGACGGTATGATAATGAAAAACTGTTTTTT. The chain is built from TRBV20-1 and TRBJ1-4; D is undetermined. The CDR3 covers 13 residues. CDR1 DFQATT and CDR2 SNEGSKA come from the germline V gene (reference sequence).

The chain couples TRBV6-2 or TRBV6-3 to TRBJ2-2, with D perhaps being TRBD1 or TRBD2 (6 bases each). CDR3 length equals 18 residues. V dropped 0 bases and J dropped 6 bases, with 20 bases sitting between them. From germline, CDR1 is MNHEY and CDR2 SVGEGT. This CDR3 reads CASSYSRRGQRGSGELFF. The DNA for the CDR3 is TGTGCCAGCAGTTACTCGAGACGGGGGCAGAGGGGGTCCGGGGAGCTGTTTTTT.

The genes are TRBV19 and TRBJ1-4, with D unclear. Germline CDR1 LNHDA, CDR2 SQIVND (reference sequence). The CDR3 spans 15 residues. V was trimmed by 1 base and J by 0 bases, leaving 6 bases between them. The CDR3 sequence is CASSIADATNEKLFF. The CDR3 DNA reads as TGTGCCAGTAGTATAGCAGACGCAACTAATGAAAAACTGTTTTTT. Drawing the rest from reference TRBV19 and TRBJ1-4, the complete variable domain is DGGITQSPKYLFRKEGQNVTLSCEQNLNHDAMYWYRQDPGQGLRLIYYSQIVNDFQKGDIAEGYSVSREKKESFPLTVTSAQKNPTAFYLCASSIADATNEKLFFGSGTQLSVL.

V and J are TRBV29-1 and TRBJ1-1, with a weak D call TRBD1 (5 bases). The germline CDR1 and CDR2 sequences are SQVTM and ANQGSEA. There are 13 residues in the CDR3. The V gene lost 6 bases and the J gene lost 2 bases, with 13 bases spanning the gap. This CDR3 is CSVSRTINTEAFF. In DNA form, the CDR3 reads TGCAGCGTCAGTAGGACAATCAACACTGAAGCTTTCTTT.

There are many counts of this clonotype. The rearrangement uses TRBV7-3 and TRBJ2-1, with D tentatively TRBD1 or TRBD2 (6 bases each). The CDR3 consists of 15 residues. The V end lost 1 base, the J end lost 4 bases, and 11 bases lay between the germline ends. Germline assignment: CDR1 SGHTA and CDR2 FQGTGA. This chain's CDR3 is CASSLITGTYNEQFF. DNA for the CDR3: TGTGCCAGCAGCTTAATTACAGGGACTTACAATGAGCAGTTCTTC.

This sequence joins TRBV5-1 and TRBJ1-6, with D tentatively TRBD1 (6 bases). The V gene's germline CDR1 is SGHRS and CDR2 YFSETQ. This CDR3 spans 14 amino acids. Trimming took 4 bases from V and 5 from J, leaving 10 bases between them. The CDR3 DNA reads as TGCGCCAGCAGCAATCAGGGGCATAATTCACCCCTCCACTTT. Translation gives CASSNQGHNSPLHF.

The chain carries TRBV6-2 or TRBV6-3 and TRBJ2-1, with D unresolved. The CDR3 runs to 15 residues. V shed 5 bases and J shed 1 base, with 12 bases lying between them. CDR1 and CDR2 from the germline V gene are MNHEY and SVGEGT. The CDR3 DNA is TGTGCCAGCAGTCCCAGATTACTTTCCTACAATGAGCAGTTCTTC. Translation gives CASSPRLLSYNEQFF.

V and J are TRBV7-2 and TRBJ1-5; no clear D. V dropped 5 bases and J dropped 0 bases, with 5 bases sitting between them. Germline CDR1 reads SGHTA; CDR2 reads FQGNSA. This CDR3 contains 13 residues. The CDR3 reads CASSPGSNQPQHF. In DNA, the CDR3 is TGTGCCAGCAGCCCCGGTAGCAATCAGCCCCAGCATTTT. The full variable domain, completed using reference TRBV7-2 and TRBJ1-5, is GAGVSQSPSNKVTEKGKDVELRCDPISGHTALYWYRQSLGQGLEFLIYFQGNSAPDKSGLPSDRFSAERTGGSVSTLTIQRTQQEDSAVYLCASSPGSNQPQHFGDGTRLSIL.

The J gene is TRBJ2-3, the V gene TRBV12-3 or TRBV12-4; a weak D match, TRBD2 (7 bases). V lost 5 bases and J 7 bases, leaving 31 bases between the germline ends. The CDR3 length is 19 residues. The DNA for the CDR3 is TGTGCCAGCAGTACCCGGACCCTCCTAGCTAGGGGGGGGGCAAATACGCAGTATTTT. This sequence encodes CASSTRTLLARGGANTQYF.

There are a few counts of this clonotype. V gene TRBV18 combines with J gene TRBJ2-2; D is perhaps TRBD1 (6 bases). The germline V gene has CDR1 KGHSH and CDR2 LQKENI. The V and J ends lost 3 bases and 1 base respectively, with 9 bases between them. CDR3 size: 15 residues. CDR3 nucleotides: TGTGCCAGCTCACCCTCGGGACAGAACACCGGGGAGCTGTTTTTT. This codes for CASSPSGQNTGELFF.

CDR3 sequence (DNA): TGTGCCAGCAGCTCAGGATTCCCGGGGAGCTCCTACAATGAGCAGTTCTTC. This codes for CASSSGFPGSSYNEQFF. The chain has TRBV7-2 and TRBJ2-1; the D gene is possibly TRBD2 (5 bases). The ends were cut back, 4 bases at V and 0 bases at J, with 16 bases in the middle. From germline, CDR1 is SGHTA and CDR2 FQGNSA. The CDR3 spans 17 residues.

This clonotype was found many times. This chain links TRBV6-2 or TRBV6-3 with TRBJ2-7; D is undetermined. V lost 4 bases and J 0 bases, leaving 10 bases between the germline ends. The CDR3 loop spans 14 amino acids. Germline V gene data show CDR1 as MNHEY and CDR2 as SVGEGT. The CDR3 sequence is CASSSRTDSYEQYF. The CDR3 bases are TGTGCCAGCAGTTCCCGGACGGACTCCTACGAGCAGTACTTC.

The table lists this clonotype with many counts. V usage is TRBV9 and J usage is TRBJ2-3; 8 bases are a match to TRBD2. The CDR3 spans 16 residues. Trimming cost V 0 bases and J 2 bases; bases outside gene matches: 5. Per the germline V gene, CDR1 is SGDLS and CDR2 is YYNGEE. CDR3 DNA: TGTGCCAGCAGCGTAGGATGGCGGGGGGCCACAGATACGCAGTATTTT. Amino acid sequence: CASSVGWRGATDTQYF. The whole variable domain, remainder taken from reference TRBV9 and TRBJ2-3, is DSGVTQTPKHLITATGQRVTLRCSPRSGDLSVYWYQQSLDQGLQFLIQYYNGEERAKGNILERFSAQQFPDLHSELNLSSLELGDSALYFCASSVGWRGATDTQYFGPGTRLTVL.

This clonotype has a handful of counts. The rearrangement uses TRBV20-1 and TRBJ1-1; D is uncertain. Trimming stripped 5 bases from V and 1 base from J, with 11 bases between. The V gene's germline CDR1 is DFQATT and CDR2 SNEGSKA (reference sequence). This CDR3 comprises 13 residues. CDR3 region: CSAYRDPNTEAFF. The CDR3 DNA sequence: TGCAGTGCTTACAGAGACCCGAACACTGAAGCTTTCTTT.

CDR3 region: CASSAGRGAVDTQYF. Here the CDR3 DNA reads TGTGCCAGCAGCGCGGGGCGGGGGGCCGTAGATACGCAGTATTTT. The chain recombines TRBV6-4 with TRBJ2-3; 8 bases agree with TRBD2. Germline CDR1 and CDR2: MRHNA and SNTAGT. The CDR3 runs to 15 residues. J gave up 5 bases and V 6 bases, and 10 bases lay outside the gene matches.

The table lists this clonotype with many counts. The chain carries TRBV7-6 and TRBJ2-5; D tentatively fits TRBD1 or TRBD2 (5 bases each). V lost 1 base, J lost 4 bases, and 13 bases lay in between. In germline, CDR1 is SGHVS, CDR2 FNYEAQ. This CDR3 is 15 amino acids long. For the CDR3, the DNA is TGTGCCAGCAGCTTAGTTCAGGGACGAGGAGAGACCCAGTACTTC. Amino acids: CASSLVQGRGETQYF.